The text below deals with one T cell receptor beta chain. Its antigen has not been determined. No base qualities exist here, and no much larger clone lies one base off it. Library generation was performed with the immunoSEQ multiplex PCR assay. TCRdb holds this immuneACCESS table with in-frame rearrangements only. Some clones are missing; in checked studies, unresolved V genes explain under half, and the rest has no known cause. Counted in this sample were fewer than 150,000 clones; about 95% of them appeared once. 0.44% of the sample rests with the top ten. Per the germline V gene (reference sequence), MNHEY is the CDR1 and SMNVEV is the CDR2. Compared with germline, V lacks 7 bases and J lacks 1 base; bases without a gene match: 7. The CDR3 numbers 15 residues from cysteine through phenylalanine. Just the 45-base CDR3 DNA is kept, in frame starting at base 1. This specimen belongs to a study of T cell changes during pregnancy in multiple sclerosis (dated by TCRdb to about 2019). Background on the whole study: Changes in the T cell repertoire over the course of pregnancy were examined in this study in women with multiple sclerosis.

Here the chain combines TRBV27 and TRBJ1-5, with 7 bases in between that match TRBD1. This receptor was taken from a female donor with multiple sclerosis, enrolled in a pregnancy study. This specimen consisted of peripheral blood, obtained after pregnancy. CDR3 loop: CASTATGESNQPQHF. The nucleotide sequence reads as follows: TGTGCCAGCACCGCCACAGGGGAGAGCAATCAGCCCCAGCATTTT.